The clone carrying this TCR beta chain occurred a few times. What it recognizes is unknown. The sample comes from a study of shared clonotypes between healthy human individuals. Overall study context: With ages of 18 to 49, the donors were a couple of women and a few men. Study results and limitations: Estimated richness values were generally larger in naive subsets than in memory subsets.

A split of CD4+ cells into CD45RA+ naive and CD45RA-negative memory subsets was performed. The deep-level immunoSEQ assay was used. Profiled with immunoSEQ multiplex PCR; TCRdb holds only in-frame clones, not every one. The repertoire consists of roughly 1 million clones, with 75% occurring once and the leading ten covering around 1.4%. Germline CDR1 and CDR2: GTSNPN and SVGIG (reference sequence). CDR3 length: 15 residues. V lost 0 bases and J lost 0, with 11 bases in between. V usage is TRBV30 and J usage is TRBJ1-1; no clear D gene. The source is a man younger than 35 in good health. What was sequenced was memory CD4+ T cells sorted from blood. Specified subset: CD45RA-negative fraction. Written as DNA, the CDR3 is TGTGCCTGGAGTGTACTTGGGCGGTTGAACACTGAAGCTTTCTTT. Translating gives CAWSVLGRLNTEAFF.